The 11 T cell receptor beta chains given below trace back to one sample, sequenced in a study of T-cell reconstitution after alpha-beta-depleted transplantation in children. For TCRbeta, the library was prepared with unique molecular identifiers. One entry per CDR3 protein results from TCRdb running MiXCR on the PCR reads. The sample has 200,000 to 250,000 distinct CDR3 sequences, 12% seen once. This sample comprised PBMCs from the stem cell graft donor, obtained from the stem cell graft. These TCRs come from a human donor who donated a stem cell graft to a child with acute lymphoblastic leukemia.

This clonotype was recorded many times. The J gene is TRBJ1-1, the V gene TRBV12-3 or TRBV12-4; unclear D gene. The germline V and J ends were trimmed by 0 bases and 0 bases, with 5 bases remaining between them. CDR3 size: 14 residues. The CDR3 reads CASSLAVLNTEAFF. The DNA for the CDR3 is TGTGCCAGCAGTTTAGCAGTTCTGAACACTGAAGCTTTCTTT.

This clonotype was picked up a small number of times. V usage is TRBV5-1 and J usage is TRBJ2-6; TRBD2 is a possible D gene (6 bases). Per germline, CDR1 SGHRS and CDR2 YFSETQ. V was pared by 2 bases and J by 4 bases, with 19 bases between. This CDR3 region has 18 residues. For the CDR3, the DNA is TGCGCCAGCAGCTTAGGTCCCACAAGTGGGGGGGGGGCCAACGTCCTGACTTTC. Translating it yields CASSLGPTSGGGANVLTF.

This clonotype showed up many times. The rearrangement uses TRBV20-1 and TRBJ2-5; D might be TRBD1 or TRBD2, each matching 6 bases. The CDR3 contains 14 residues. The V gene's germline CDR1 is DFQATT and CDR2 SNEGSKA (reference sequence). The germline V and J ends were trimmed by 1 base and 1 base, with 10 bases remaining between them. The CDR3 nucleotides are TGCAGTGCTAGAGGGGGGGCAGCCCAAGAGACCCAGTACTTC. Protein sequence: CSARGGAAQETQYF.

At least ten counts were recorded for this clonotype. This chain links TRBV7-2 with TRBJ2-2; D call uncertain. The germline V gene encodes CDR1 SGHTA and CDR2 FQGNSA. There are 13 residues in the CDR3. Trimming removed 4 bases at V and 5 bases at J, with 8 bases between. As DNA, the CDR3 is TGTGCCAGCAGCTCTTCAGCGACCGGGGAGCTGTTTTTT. It translates to CASSSSATGELFF.

Comments on this clonotype: A much larger clone lies one base from this, so it may be a read error. The chain uses TRBV12-3 or TRBV12-4 and TRBJ2-3; a weak D match, TRBD2 (6 bases). The CDR3 consists of 14 residues. V lost 5 bases and J 10 bases, leaving 19 bases between the germline ends. This CDR3 is CASSPPGLGDPQYF. CDR3 nucleotides: TGTGCCAGCAGTCCCCCGGGACTGGGGGATCCGCAGTATTTT.

In its sample, this clonotype was seen many times. The rearrangement joins TRBV3-1 to TRBJ1-5; D possibly corresponds to TRBD1 (5 bases). The CDR3 totals 17 residues. Trimming took off 1 base at V and 6 bases at J, with 19 bases between the two ends. Germline assignment: CDR1 LGHDT and CDR2 YNNKEL (reference sequence). The CDR3 sequence: CASSQGSGLKGGQPQHF. In nucleotides, the CDR3 is TGTGCCAGCAGCCAAGGATCGGGACTTAAAGGAGGTCAGCCCCAGCATTTT.

This clonotype was recorded many times. The V call is TRBV7-6, the J call TRBJ2-1; TRBD2 matches at 11 bases. Trimming cost V 1 base and J 7 bases; bases outside gene matches: 6. The CDR3 has 16 amino acids. The V gene's germline CDR1 is SGHVS and CDR2 FNYEAQ. This CDR3 reads CASSLVGLAGGNEQFF. In DNA, the CDR3 is TGTGCCAGCAGCTTAGTAGGGCTAGCGGGAGGAAATGAGCAGTTCTTC.

In this sample, this clonotype turned up many times. This chain connects TRBV11-1 to TRBJ2-5, with 13 bases fitting TRBD2. CDR1 and CDR2 from the germline V gene are SGHAT and FQDESV (reference sequence). The CDR3 is 18 residues long. The V gene end was trimmed by 3 bases and the J gene end by 2 bases; junction bases not matched to a gene: 9. CDR3 sequence: CASSLGLAGLLSQETQYF. Here the CDR3 DNA reads TGTGCCAGCAGCTTGGGACTAGCGGGACTTCTCTCTCAAGAGACCCAGTACTTC. The full variable domain, with the rest looked up from reference TRBV11-1 and TRBJ2-5, is EAEVAQSPRYKITEKSQAVAFWCDPISGHATLYWYRQILGQGPELLVQFQDESVVDDSQLPKDRFSAERLKGVDSTLKIQPAELGDSAMYLCASSLGLAGLLSQETQYFGPGTRLLVL.

This clonotype was detected ten times or more. This chain links TRBV7-2 with TRBJ2-1, with 9 bases matching TRBD2. The V segment lost 5 bases and the J segment 4 bases; nucleotides outside the gene matches: 9. CDR3 length: 16 amino acids. Germline V lookup: CDR1 SGHTA, CDR2 FQGNSA. Here the CDR3 DNA reads TGTGCCAGCAGCCCCGATAGCGGGAGAAGTTACAATGAGCAGTTCTTC. This gives the protein CASSPDSGRSYNEQFF.

This clonotype appeared many times. The genes are TRBV20-1 and TRBJ2-7, with D unresolved. There are 14 residues in the CDR3. V lost 0 bases and J lost 1, with 10 bases in between. Germline V CDR1 and CDR2: DFQATT, SNEGSKA (reference sequence). The CDR3 is CSARDRYKSYEQYF. CDR3 nucleotide sequence: TGCAGTGCTAGAGACCGCTATAAGTCCTACGAGCAGTACTTC.

This clonotype was found many times. The J gene is TRBJ2-3, the V gene TRBV5-6; unclear D gene. Germline V gives CDR1 SGHDT, CDR2 YYEEEE. This CDR3 spans 13 amino acids. V shed 1 base and J shed 4 bases, with 7 bases lying between them. The CDR3 reads CASSLRSADTQYF. As DNA, the CDR3 is TGTGCCAGCAGCTTGCGGAGCGCAGATACGCAGTATTTT.